This T cell receptor beta chain was observed in a study of PD-1 blockade in classical Hodgkin lymphoma. On this clone: Its antigen is not known.

The CDR3 is 14 amino acids. Germline V gives CDR1 LNHDA, CDR2 SQIVND (reference sequence). V gave up 5 bases and J gave up 0 bases, with 10 bases separating them. This sample's time point: cycle 4 day 1 (C4D1), after less than 7 weeks of nivolumab. Each patient relapsed following autologous stem cell transplantation, and prior brentuximab vedotin exposure differed. The study, taken as a whole, reports: CD4+ but not CD8+ TCR diversity rose significantly by C4D1. Underlying causes for the observed repertoire differences were not defined, possibly disease activity or prior therapy. Baseline TCR diversity was reportedly lower in newly diagnosed patients than in healthy donors. It was reported as lower still in relapsed/refractory patients.

This table comes from immunoSEQ multiplex PCR, and its TCRdb copy is limited to in-frame clones, with some not included. The sample records more than 3,000 clones, approximately 70% being singletons. The TCR comes from a human donor with classical Hodgkin lymphoma. Sequencing was performed on peripheral blood mononuclear cells (PBMCs), taken before the fourth cycle of nivolumab. The chain combines TRBV19 with TRBJ1-1; no definite D call. CDR3 nucleotide sequence: TGTGCCAGTAGTCTGCAATCAATGAACACTGAAGCTTTCTTT. It is translated as CASSLQSMNTEAFF.